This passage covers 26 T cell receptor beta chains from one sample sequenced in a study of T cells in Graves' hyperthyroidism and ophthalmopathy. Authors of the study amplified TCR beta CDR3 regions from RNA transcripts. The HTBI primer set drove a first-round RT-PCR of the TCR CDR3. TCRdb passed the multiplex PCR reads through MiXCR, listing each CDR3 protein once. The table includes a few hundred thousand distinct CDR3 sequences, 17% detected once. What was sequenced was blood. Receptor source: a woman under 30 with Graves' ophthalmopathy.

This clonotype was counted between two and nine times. The CDR3, as DNA: TGTGCTAGTGGTGCGGACTATGGCGAGCAGTACTTC. It is translated as CASGADYGEQYF. V gene TRBV12-5 combines with J gene TRBJ2-7, with D possibly being TRBD2 (6 bases). Germline V gives CDR1 LGHNT, CDR2 FRNRAP. The V end was cut by 5 bases, the J end by 6 bases, with 11 bases between. The CDR3 length is 12 residues.

CDR3 coding DNA: TGCAGCGTTGAAGATGCGAATCCTGAAGCTTTCTTT. This gives the protein CSVEDANPEAFF. This chain uses TRBV29-1 with TRBJ1-1; D gene uncertain. The CDR3 has 12 residues. Germline CDR1 reads SQVTM; CDR2 reads ANQGSEA. With 0 bases removed from V and 6 bases from J, the gap between germline ends came to 8 bases.

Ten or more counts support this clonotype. The CDR3 nucleotides are TGTGCCAGCAGCGACAGGGATTCCGCCCGACAAACTTTCTACAATGAGCAGTTCTTC. As protein: CASSDRDSARQTFYNEQFF. The chain has TRBV11-1 and TRBJ2-1; 7 bases are shared with TRBD1. The length of the CDR3 is 19 residues. The V gene's germline CDR1 is SGHAT and CDR2 FQDESV (reference sequence). The J segment lost 3 bases and the V segment lost 5 bases, leaving 19 bases of the junction unmatched. Full variable domain (rest looked up from reference TRBV11-1 and TRBJ2-1): EAEVAQSPRYKITEKSQAVAFWCDPISGHATLYWYRQILGQGPELLVQFQDESVVDDSQLPKDRFSAERLKGVDSTLKIQPAELGDSAMYLCASSDRDSARQTFYNEQFFGPGTRLTVL.

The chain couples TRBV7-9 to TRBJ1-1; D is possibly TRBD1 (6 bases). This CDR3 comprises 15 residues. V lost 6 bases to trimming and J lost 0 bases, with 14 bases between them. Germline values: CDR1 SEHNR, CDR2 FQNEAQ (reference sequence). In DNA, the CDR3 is TGTGCCAGCAGTCCTGGACAGCATGTGAACACTGAAGCTTTCTTT. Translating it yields CASSPGQHVNTEAFF. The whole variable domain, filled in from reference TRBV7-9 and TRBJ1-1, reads DTGVSQNPRHKITKRGQNVTFRCDPISEHNRLYWYRQTLGQGPEFLTYFQNEAQLEKSRLLSDRFSAERPKGSFSTLEIQRTEQGDSAMYLCASSPGQHVNTEAFFGQGTRLTVV.

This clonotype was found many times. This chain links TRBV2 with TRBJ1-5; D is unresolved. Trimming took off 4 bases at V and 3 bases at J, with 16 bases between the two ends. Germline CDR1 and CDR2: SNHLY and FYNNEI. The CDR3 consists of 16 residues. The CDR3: CASSVVGRGNNQPQHF. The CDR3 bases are TGTGCCAGCAGTGTTGTGGGTCGTGGGAACAATCAGCCCCAGCATTTT.

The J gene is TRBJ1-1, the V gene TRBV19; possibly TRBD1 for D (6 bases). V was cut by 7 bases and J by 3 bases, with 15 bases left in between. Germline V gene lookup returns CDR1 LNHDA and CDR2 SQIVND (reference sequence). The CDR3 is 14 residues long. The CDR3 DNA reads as TGTGCCAGTACCCCCGTTCGGGGGCACACTGAAGCTTTCTTT. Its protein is CASTPVRGHTEAFF.

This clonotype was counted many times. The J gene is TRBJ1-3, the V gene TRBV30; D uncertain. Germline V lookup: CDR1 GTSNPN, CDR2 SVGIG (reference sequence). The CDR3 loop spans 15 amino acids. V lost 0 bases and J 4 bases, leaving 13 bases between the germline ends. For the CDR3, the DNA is TGTGCCTGGAGTGTCTTTGATCCGTCCGGAAACACCATATATTTT. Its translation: CAWSVFDPSGNTIYF. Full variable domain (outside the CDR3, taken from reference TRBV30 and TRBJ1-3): SQTIHQWPATLVQPVGSPLSLECTVEGTSNPNLYWYRQAAGRGLQLLFYSVGIGQISSEVPQNLSASRPQDRQFILSSKKLLLSDSGFYLCAWSVFDPSGNTIYFGEGSWLTVV.

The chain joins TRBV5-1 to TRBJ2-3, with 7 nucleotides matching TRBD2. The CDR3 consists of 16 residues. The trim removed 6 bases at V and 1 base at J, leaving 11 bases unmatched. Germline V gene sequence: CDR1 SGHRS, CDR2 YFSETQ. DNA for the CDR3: TGCGCCAGCACTCATGGCACGGGGGGAGGCACAGATACGCAGTATTTT. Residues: CASTHGTGGGTDTQYF.

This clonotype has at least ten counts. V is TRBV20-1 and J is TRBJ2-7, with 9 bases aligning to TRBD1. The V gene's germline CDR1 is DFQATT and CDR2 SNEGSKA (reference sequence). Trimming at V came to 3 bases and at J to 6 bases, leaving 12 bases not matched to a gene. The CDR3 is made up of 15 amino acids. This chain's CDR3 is CSASPRTGVVSEQYF. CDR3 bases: TGCAGTGCTAGCCCAAGGACAGGGGTTGTTAGCGAGCAGTACTTC.

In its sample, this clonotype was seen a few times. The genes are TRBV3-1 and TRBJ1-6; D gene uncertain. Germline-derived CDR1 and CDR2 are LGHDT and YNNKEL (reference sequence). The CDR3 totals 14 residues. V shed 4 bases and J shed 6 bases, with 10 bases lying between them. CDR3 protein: CASSPGPPNSPLHF. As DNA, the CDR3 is TGTGCCAGCAGCCCCGGACCCCCTAATTCACCCCTCCACTTT.

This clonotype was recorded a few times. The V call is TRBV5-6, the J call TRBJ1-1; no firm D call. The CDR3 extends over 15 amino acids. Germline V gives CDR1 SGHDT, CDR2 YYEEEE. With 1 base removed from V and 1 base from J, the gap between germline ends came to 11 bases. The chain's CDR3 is CASSLWWQENTEAFF. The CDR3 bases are TGTGCCAGCAGCTTGTGGTGGCAGGAGAACACTGAAGCTTTCTTT. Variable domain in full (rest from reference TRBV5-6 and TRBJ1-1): DAGVTQSPTHLIKTRGQQVTLRCSPKSGHDTVSWYQQALGQGPQFIFQYYEEEERQRGNFPDRFSGHQFPNYSSELNVNALLLGDSALYLCASSLWWQENTEAFFGQGTRLTVV.

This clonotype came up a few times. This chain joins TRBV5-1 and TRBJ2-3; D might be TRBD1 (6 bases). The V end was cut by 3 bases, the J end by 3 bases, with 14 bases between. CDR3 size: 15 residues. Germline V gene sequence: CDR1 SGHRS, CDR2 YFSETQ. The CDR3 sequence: CASSSRQVGTDTQYF. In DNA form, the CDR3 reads TGCGCCAGCAGCTCACGACAGGTCGGGACAGATACGCAGTATTTT.

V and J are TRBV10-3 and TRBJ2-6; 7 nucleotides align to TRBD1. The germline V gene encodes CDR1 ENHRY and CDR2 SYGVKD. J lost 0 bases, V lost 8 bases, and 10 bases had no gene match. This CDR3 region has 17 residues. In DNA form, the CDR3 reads TGTGCCATCTCAGTTCTACAGGGGCGCTCTGGGGCCAACGTCCTGACTTTC. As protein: CAISVLQGRSGANVLTF.

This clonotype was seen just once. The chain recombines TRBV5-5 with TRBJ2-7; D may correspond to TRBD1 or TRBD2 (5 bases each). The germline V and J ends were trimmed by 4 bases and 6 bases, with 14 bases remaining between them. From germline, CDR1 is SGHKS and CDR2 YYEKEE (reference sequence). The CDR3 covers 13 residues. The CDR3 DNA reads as TGTGCCAGCAGCCCAGAGGGGCCGGGCGAGCAGTACTTC. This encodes CASSPEGPGEQYF.

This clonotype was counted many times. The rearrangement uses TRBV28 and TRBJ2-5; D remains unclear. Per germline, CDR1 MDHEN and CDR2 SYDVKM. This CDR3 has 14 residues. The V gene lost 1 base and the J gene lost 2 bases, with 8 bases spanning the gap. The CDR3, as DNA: TGTGCCAGCAGTTTATCCGATCTTCAAGAGACCCAGTACTTC. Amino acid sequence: CASSLSDLQETQYF.

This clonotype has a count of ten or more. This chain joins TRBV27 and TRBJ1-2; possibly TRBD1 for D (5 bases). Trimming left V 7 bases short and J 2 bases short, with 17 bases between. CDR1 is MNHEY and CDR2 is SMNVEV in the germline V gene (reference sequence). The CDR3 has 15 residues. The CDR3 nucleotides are TGTGCCAGCACCCAACTGGGGGGGTCCAACTATGGCTACACCTTC. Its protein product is CASTQLGGSNYGYTF.

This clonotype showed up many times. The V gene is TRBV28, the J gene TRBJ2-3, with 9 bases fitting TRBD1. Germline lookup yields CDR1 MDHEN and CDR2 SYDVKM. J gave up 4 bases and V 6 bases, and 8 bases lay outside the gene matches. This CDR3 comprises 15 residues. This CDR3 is CASSLQGAKSDTQYF. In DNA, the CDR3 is TGTGCCAGCAGCCTACAGGGGGCGAAGTCAGATACGCAGTATTTT. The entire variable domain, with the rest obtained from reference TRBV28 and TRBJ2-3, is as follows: DVKVTQSSRYLVKRTGEKVFLECVQDMDHENMFWYRQDPGLGLRLIYFSYDVKMKEKGDIPEGYSVSREKKERFSLILESASTNQTSMYLCASSLQGAKSDTQYFGPGTRLTVL.

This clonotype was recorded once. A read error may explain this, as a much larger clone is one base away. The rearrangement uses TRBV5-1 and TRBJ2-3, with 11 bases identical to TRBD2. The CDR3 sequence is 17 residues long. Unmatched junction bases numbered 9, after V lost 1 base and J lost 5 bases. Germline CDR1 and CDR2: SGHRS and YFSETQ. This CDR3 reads CASSLSPTSGSRDTQYF. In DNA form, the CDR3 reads TGCGCCAGCAGCTTGTCCCCCACTAGCGGGAGTAGAGATACGCAGTATTTT.

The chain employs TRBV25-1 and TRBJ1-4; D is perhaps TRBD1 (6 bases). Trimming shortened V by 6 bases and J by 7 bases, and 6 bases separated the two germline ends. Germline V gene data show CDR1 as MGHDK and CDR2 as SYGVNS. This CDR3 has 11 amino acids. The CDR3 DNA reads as TGTGCCAGCAGACAGGGTGAAAAACTGTTTTTT. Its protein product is CASRQGEKLFF.

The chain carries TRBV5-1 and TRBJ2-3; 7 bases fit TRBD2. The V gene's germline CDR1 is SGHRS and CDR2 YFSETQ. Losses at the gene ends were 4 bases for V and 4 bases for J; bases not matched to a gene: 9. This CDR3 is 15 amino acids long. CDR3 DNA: TGCGCCAGCAGCGGTGGAGGGAGGGACGCAGATACGCAGTATTTT. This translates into CASSGGGRDADTQYF.

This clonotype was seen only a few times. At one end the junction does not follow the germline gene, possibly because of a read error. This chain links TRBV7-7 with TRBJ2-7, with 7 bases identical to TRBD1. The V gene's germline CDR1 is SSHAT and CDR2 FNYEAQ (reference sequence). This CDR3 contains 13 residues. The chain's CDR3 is CASSPQGTHEQYF. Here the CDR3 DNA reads TGTGCTAGCAGCCCACAGGGGACCCACGAGCAGTACTTC.

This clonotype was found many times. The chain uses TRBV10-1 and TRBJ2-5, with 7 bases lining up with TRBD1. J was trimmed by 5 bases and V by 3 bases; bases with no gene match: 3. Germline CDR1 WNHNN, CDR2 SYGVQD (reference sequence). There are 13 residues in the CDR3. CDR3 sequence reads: CASSEGGQETQYF. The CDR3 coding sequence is TGCGCCAGCAGTGAAGGGGGCCAGGAGACCCAGTACTTC.

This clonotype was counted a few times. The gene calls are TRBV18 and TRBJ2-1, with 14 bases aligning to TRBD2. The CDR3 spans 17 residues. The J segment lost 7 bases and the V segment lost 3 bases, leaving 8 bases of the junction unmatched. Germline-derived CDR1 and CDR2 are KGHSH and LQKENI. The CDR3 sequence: CASSPTRTSGGQNEQFF. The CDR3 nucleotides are TGTGCCAGCTCACCTACTCGGACTAGCGGGGGGCAGAATGAGCAGTTCTTC.

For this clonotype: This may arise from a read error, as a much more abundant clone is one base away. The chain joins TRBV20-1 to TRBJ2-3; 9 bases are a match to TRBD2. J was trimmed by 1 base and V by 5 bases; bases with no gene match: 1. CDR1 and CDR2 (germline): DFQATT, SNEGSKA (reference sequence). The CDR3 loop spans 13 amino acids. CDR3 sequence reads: CSAQRGGTDTQYF. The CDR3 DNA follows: TGCAGTGCTCAGCGGGGGGGCACAGATACGCAGTATTTT.

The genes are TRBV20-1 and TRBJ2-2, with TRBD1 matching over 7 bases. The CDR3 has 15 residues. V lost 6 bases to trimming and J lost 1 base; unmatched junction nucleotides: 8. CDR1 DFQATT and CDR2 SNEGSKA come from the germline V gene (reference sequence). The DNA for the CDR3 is TGCAGTGCCCCGAACAGACAGGGGAACACCGGGGAGCTGTTTTTT. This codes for CSAPNRQGNTGELFF.

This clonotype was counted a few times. As DNA, the CDR3 is TGTGCCAGCAGCTTAGAGGTTTCTAGCGGGAGGGCCAATGAGCAGTTCTTC. This sequence encodes CASSLEVSSGRANEQFF. V and J are TRBV7-9 and TRBJ2-1; TRBD2 agrees at 12 bases. In germline, CDR1 is SEHNR, CDR2 FQNEAQ (reference sequence). This CDR3 spans 17 amino acids. V dropped 1 base and J dropped 6; count of bases not matched to a gene: 7.